This TCR beta chain was sequenced during a study of human T cells and chemical hapten exposure. The wider study: During the roughly 26-week study period, patients had diphenylcyclopropenone applied to the scalp every week.

This clonotype was found many times. This CDR3 contains 12 residues. Germline V gene lookup returns CDR1 SQVTM and CDR2 ANQGSEA. V gave up 3 bases and J gave up 4 bases, with 7 bases separating them. Time point noted: pre-sensitization, week 0. This sample's treatment: therapeutic diphenylcyclopropenone sensitization with weekly scalp DPC. TCRdb re-called the RACE reads through MiXCR, storing one row per CDR3 protein. The sample records approximately 370,000 distinct CDR3 sequences, around 5% being singletons. The sequencing used whole blood, collected in connection with sensitization to the hapten diphenylcyclopropenone (DPC). V and J are TRBV29-1 and TRBJ1-3; D remains ambiguous. The receptor comes from a woman aged 18-29 years with alopecia areata. Some clones in this sample may be carry-over from other donors' samples. CDR3 nucleotide sequence: TGCAGCGTTGACGGGGAAGGAAACACCATATATTTT. Amino acids: CSVDGEGNTIYF.